Ten or more counts support the clone carrying this T cell receptor beta chain. What it binds is not known. Specified time point: longitudinal time-point 3. TCRdb called the 5' RACE reads again in MiXCR, with one record for every CDR3 protein. The sample holds tens of thousands of distinct CDR3 sequences, about 13% seen once. The sample is drawn from a study of neurological immune-mediated disorders. CDR1 is MNHNS and CDR2 is SASEGT in the germline V gene. This CDR3 has 14 residues. Trimming cost V 4 bases and J 3 bases, with 9 bases left between them. Findings and limits, study-wide: Private repertoires in all groups were suggested, as expanded clones shared no CDR3 amino acid sequences across subjects.

The receptor's source is a man in his thirties or forties in good health. This sequence joins TRBV6-1 and TRBJ2-2; possibly TRBD2 for D (5 bases). Input material: PBMCs. The chain's CDR3 is CASSAAGDTGELFF. CDR3 coding DNA: TGTGCCAGCAGTGCTGCCGGGGACACCGGGGAGCTGTTTTTT.